This T cell receptor beta chain was recorded in a study of T cell repertoires in aging, cancer and after chemotherapy. As for the study in general: The full dataset contained several million TCR reads. Study-level findings and limits: In cancer patients, declining TCR diversity with age involved lost richness and lost evenness. Compared with age-matched healthy donors, untreated hematological or solid cancer patients showed higher blood TCR clonality. No conclusions about immunological memory after chemotherapy can be drawn from the repertoire data.

On this clonotype itself: No antigen is known for it.

The template was genomic DNA from peripheral blood, not RNA. Rearranged V-D-J TRB sequences were amplified with a mixed TRB-A/B primer pool. TCRdb itself ran the multiplex PCR reads through MiXCR, one entry per CDR3 protein. Among several thousand distinct CDR3 sequences listed, approximately 35% were seen once. This clonotype was sampled from a human donor in good health. The donor label of this sample is uncertain. Input material: blood.

The DNA of the CDR3 is TGTGCCAGTAGGTTCCGGGGATCCTATAATTCACCCCTCCACTTT. Translation: CASRFRGSYNSPLHF. V and J are TRBV19 and TRBJ1-6, with unresolved D. The germline V gene has CDR1 LNHDA and CDR2 SQIVND (reference sequence). The CDR3 is made up of 15 amino acids. V lost 6 bases to trimming and J lost 1 base, with 10 bases between them.